This T cell receptor (beta chain) was captured in a study of beta chain features in type 1 diabetes. Expressed TCRB transcripts got sequenced, as all isolated RNA was reverse transcribed. TCRdb's table, derived via immunoSEQ multiplex PCR, lists solely in-frame clones and lacks some. The sample has about 150,000 clones; approximately 10% are singletons. This clone was seen more than once but under ten times. Its target is not known. Purity above 98% was achieved in all sorted populations. The CDR3 has 11 amino acids. From germline, CDR1 is DFQATT and CDR2 SNEGSKA (reference sequence). The germline V and J ends were trimmed by 0 bases and 13 bases, with 12 bases remaining between them. Study-level findings and limits: Naive, central memory and regulatory TCRB repertoires appeared more similar among patients than healthy donors.

The chain joins TRBV20-1 to TRBJ2-5; D ambiguous. The TCR was taken from a man younger than 35 in good health. Sequenced input: central memory CD4+ T cells from blood. In DNA, the CDR3 is TGCAGTGCTAGAGATTTCCCCACATGGTACTTC. It codes for CSARDFPTWYF.